One and the same sample provided the 2 T cell receptor beta chains below, sequenced in a study of T cell repertoires in cytomegalovirus infection. The antigens these receptors bind are not known. One entry per CDR3 protein, called by TCRdb with MiXCR from the reads. Of about half a million distinct CDR3 sequences in the sample, about 33% were seen once. The starting material was cultured PBMCs, obtained from culture after CMV antigen stimulation. The receptors derive from a human donor in good health (CMV status not recorded). Some clones in this sample may be carry-over from other donors' samples.

This clonotype showed up just a few times. The chain joins TRBV20-1 to TRBJ2-7; D might be TRBD1 or TRBD2, each matching 5 bases. This CDR3 has 16 amino acids. Germline loops: CDR1 DFQATT, CDR2 SNEGSKA (reference sequence). V was cut by 2 bases and J by 3 bases, with 20 bases left in between. The CDR3 loop is CSARSRDARVVYEQYF. The CDR3 DNA sequence: TGCAGTGCTAGAAGCCGGGACGCACGTGTGGTCTACGAGCAGTACTTC.

The genes are TRBV20-1 and TRBJ2-1; 8 positions match TRBD2. The V gene end was trimmed by 0 bases and the J gene end by 0 bases; junction bases not matched to a gene: 16. In germline, CDR1 is DFQATT, CDR2 SNEGSKA (reference sequence). The length of the CDR3 is 20 residues. The CDR3 sequence: CSARDLTSGSTWGSYNEQFF. Here the CDR3 DNA reads TGCAGTGCTAGAGATTTAACTAGCGGCTCTACCTGGGGCTCCTACAATGAGCAGTTCTTC.